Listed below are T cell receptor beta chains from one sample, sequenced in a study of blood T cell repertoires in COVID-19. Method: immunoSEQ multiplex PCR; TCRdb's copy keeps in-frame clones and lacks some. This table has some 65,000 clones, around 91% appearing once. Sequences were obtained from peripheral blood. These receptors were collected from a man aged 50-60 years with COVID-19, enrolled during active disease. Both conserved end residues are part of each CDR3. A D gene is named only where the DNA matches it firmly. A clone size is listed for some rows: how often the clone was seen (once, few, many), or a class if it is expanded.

CDR3 protein: CASSGGGSEAFF
CDR3 DNA: TGTGCCAGCAGTGGGGGGGGCTCTGAAGCTTTCTTT
V gene: TRBV28
D gene: -
clone size: -
J gene: TRBJ1-1

CDR3 protein: CSASERRESSYEQYF
CDR3 DNA: TGCAGTGCTAGTGAAAGGAGGGAATCCTCCTACGAGCAGTACTTC
V gene: TRBV20-1
D gene: -
clone size: -
J gene: TRBJ2-7

CDR3 protein: CASRGLAGVETQYF
CDR3 DNA: TGTGCCAGCAGAGGACTAGCGGGAGTGGAGACCCAGTACTTC
V gene: TRBV6-6
D gene: TRBD2
clone size: -
J gene: TRBJ2-5

CDR3 protein: CASGRGRNNQPQHF
CDR3 DNA: TGTGCCAGCGGCAGGGGGCGGAACAATCAGCCCCAGCATTTT
V gene: TRBV27
D gene: TRBD1
clone size: -
J gene: TRBJ1-5

CDR3 protein: CASSQGWGEGGNQPQHF
CDR3 DNA: TGCGCCAGCAGCCAAGGTTGGGGGGAGGGCGGCAATCAGCCCCAGCATTTT
V gene: TRBV4-1
D gene: -
clone size: -
J gene: TRBJ1-5

CDR3 protein: CASSYSVIAGESTDTQYF
CDR3 DNA: TGTGCCAGCAGTTACTCGGTTATAGCGGGAGAAAGCACAGATACGCAGTATTTT
V gene: TRBV6-2/TRBV6-3
D gene: TRBD2
clone size: -
J gene: TRBJ2-3

CDR3 protein: CASSHLELAGFRYEQYF
CDR3 DNA: TGTGCCAGCAGCCATCTCGAACTAGCGGGATTCCGCTACGAGCAGTACTTC
V gene: TRBV14
D gene: TRBD2
clone size: -
J gene: TRBJ2-7

CDR3 protein: CASSLEDPGSNQPQHF
CDR3 DNA: TGTGCCAGCAGCTTAGAGGATCCGGGGAGCAATCAGCCCCAGCATTTT
V gene: TRBV7-8
D gene: -
clone size: -
J gene: TRBJ1-5

CDR3 protein: CASSQTPGFQETQYF
CDR3 DNA: TGTGCCAGCAGCCAAACCCCGGGTTTTCAAGAGACCCAGTACTTC
V gene: TRBV4-2
D gene: -
clone size: -
J gene: TRBJ2-5

CDR3 protein: CASSFGGSYGYTF
CDR3 DNA: TGTGCCAGCAGTTTCGGGGGGAGCTATGGCTACACCTTC
V gene: TRBV7-9
D gene: -
clone size: -
J gene: TRBJ1-2

CDR3 protein: CASSVRDSYEQYF
CDR3 DNA: TGTGCCAGTAGTGTCCGGGATTCCTACGAGCAGTACTTC
V gene: TRBV19
D gene: -
clone size: -
J gene: TRBJ2-7

CDR3 protein: CASSQDTGNTEAFF
CDR3 DNA: TGTGCCAGCAGCCAAGATACAGGGAACACTGAAGCTTTCTTT
V gene: TRBV3-1/TRBV3-2
D gene: -
clone size: -
J gene: TRBJ1-1

CDR3 protein: CASSLDRQAQNTEAFF
CDR3 DNA: TGTGCCAGCAGTTTAGACCGACAGGCGCAGAACACTGAAGCTTTCTTT
V gene: TRBV6-5
D gene: -
clone size: -
J gene: TRBJ1-1

CDR3 protein: CSVSKGQQYEQYF
CDR3 DNA: TGCAGCGTGTCTAAGGGACAACAATACGAGCAGTACTTC
V gene: TRBV29-1
D gene: -
clone size: -
J gene: TRBJ2-7

CDR3 protein: CASSGFSGNEKLFF
CDR3 DNA: TGTGCCAGCAGCGGCTTTTCAGGGAATGAAAAACTGTTTTTT
V gene: TRBV11-2
D gene: -
clone size: once
J gene: TRBJ1-4

CDR3 protein: CASTTSGTTDTQYF
CDR3 DNA: TGTGCCAGCACCACTAGCGGGACCACAGATACGCAGTATTTT
V gene: TRBV6-5
D gene: TRBD2
clone size: -
J gene: TRBJ2-3

CDR3 protein: CASSQGGGIEQYF
CDR3 DNA: TGTGCCAGCAGCCAGGGCGGAGGGATCGAGCAGTACTTC
V gene: TRBV28
D gene: -
clone size: -
J gene: TRBJ2-7

CDR3 protein: CASTTGTGGYEQYF
CDR3 DNA: TGCGCCAGTACTACCGGGACAGGGGGGTACGAGCAGTACTTC
V gene: TRBV5-1
D gene: TRBD1
clone size: -
J gene: TRBJ2-7

CDR3 protein: CASSYSTGSGGRGAFF
CDR3 DNA: TGTGCCAGCAGTTACTCGACAGGCAGCGGGGGAAGAGGAGCTTTCTTT
V gene: TRBV6-6
D gene: -
clone size: -
J gene: TRBJ1-1

CDR3 protein: CASSFFGQNYGYTF
CDR3 DNA: -
V gene: TRBV6-5
D gene: -
clone size: -
J gene: TRBJ1-2

CDR3 protein: CSASTPQSWRVQFF
CDR3 DNA: TGCAGTGCTAGTACTCCCCAATCATGGCGGGTGCAGTTCTTC
V gene: TRBV20-1
D gene: -
clone size: -
J gene: TRBJ2-1

CDR3 protein: CASSLLDRGREQYF
CDR3 DNA: TGTGCCAGCTCGCTTCTGGACAGGGGGCGAGAGCAGTACTTC
V gene: TRBV18
D gene: TRBD1
clone size: -
J gene: TRBJ2-7

CDR3 protein: CASSSWGLVTDTQYF
CDR3 DNA: TGTGCCAGCAGCTCTTGGGGACTCGTCACAGATACGCAGTATTTT
V gene: TRBV5-6
D gene: -
clone size: -
J gene: TRBJ2-3

CDR3 protein: CASSEARQGAGYTEAFF
CDR3 DNA: TGTGCCAGCAGTGAAGCCCGACAGGGGGCAGGGTACACTGAAGCTTTCTTT
V gene: TRBV2
D gene: TRBD1
clone size: -
J gene: TRBJ1-1

CDR3 protein: CASSQIAASSYNEQFF
CDR3 DNA: TGTGCCAGCAGCCAGATAGCGGCCAGCTCCTACAATGAGCAGTTCTTC
V gene: TRBV7-6
D gene: -
clone size: -
J gene: TRBJ2-1

CDR3 protein: CASSQQGVTNEKLFF
CDR3 DNA: TGTGCCAGCTCCCAACAGGGAGTAACTAATGAAAAACTGTTTTTT
V gene: TRBV18
D gene: -
clone size: -
J gene: TRBJ1-4

CDR3 protein: CASSPEQGPNTGELFF
CDR3 DNA: TGCGCCAGCAGTCCCGAACAGGGCCCGAACACCGGGGAGCTGTTTTTT
V gene: TRBV5-1
D gene: -
clone size: -
J gene: TRBJ2-2

CDR3 protein: CASSIDYSFVYGYTF
CDR3 DNA: TGTGCCAGTAGTATAGATTACAGCTTTGTCTATGGCTACACCTTC
V gene: TRBV19
D gene: -
clone size: -
J gene: TRBJ1-2

CDR3 protein: CASSLARLAYRDTQYF
CDR3 DNA: TGTGCCAGCAGCTTAGCGAGACTAGCCTATAGAGATACGCAGTATTTT
V gene: TRBV7-8
D gene: TRBD2
clone size: -
J gene: TRBJ2-3

CDR3 protein: CASTSGTSSSTDTQYF
CDR3 DNA: TGTGCCAGCACCTCAGGGACTAGCTCATCCACAGATACGCAGTATTTT
V gene: TRBV12-1
D gene: -
clone size: few
J gene: TRBJ2-3

CDR3 protein: CASSSIQGVLSNQPQHF
CDR3 DNA: TGTGCCAGCAGCTCTATACAGGGGGTTCTTAGCAATCAGCCCCAGCATTTT
V gene: TRBV5-6
D gene: TRBD1
clone size: -
J gene: TRBJ1-5

CDR3 protein: CASSSGDSYGYTF
CDR3 DNA: TGTGCCAGCAGTTCTGGGGACAGCTATGGCTACACCTTC
V gene: TRBV6-6
D gene: TRBD1
clone size: -
J gene: TRBJ1-2

CDR3 protein: CASSLKDMLSNQPQHF
CDR3 DNA: TGTGCCAGCAGCTTGAAAGACATGCTTAGCAATCAGCCCCAGCATTTT
V gene: TRBV7-6
D gene: -
clone size: once
J gene: TRBJ1-5

CDR3 protein: CASTGGANNEKLFF
CDR3 DNA: TGTGCCAGTACCGGAGGGGCGAATAATGAAAAACTGTTTTTT
V gene: TRBV19
D gene: -
clone size: -
J gene: TRBJ1-4

CDR3 protein: CASSLAGRDTEAFF
CDR3 DNA: TGCGCCAGCAGCTTGGCCGGGAGGGACACTGAAGCTTTCTTT
V gene: TRBV5-1
D gene: -
clone size: -
J gene: TRBJ1-1

CDR3 protein: CASSERGQAKQTQYF
CDR3 DNA: TGTGCCAGCAGTGAAAGGGGACAGGCCAAACAGACCCAGTACTTC
V gene: TRBV6-1
D gene: TRBD1
clone size: -
J gene: TRBJ2-5

CDR3 protein: CASSTRGTGRFEQYF
CDR3 DNA: TGTGCCAGCAGTACCCGGGGGACAGGGCGTTTCGAGCAGTACTTC
V gene: TRBV28
D gene: TRBD1
clone size: -
J gene: TRBJ2-7

CDR3 protein: CASSLDREGYNEQFF
CDR3 DNA: TGTGCCAGCAGCTTAGACCGGGAGGGGTACAATGAGCAGTTCTTC
V gene: TRBV7-2
D gene: TRBD2
clone size: -
J gene: TRBJ2-1

CDR3 protein: CASSDGQFSNQPQHF
CDR3 DNA: TGCGCCAGCAGTGATGGACAGTTTAGCAATCAGCCCCAGCATTTT
V gene: TRBV10-2
D gene: -
clone size: once
J gene: TRBJ1-5

CDR3 protein: CASSPRRLAGGRRSNEQFF
CDR3 DNA: TGTGCCAGCAGCCCCCGCCGGCTAGCGGGAGGGAGACGGAGCAATGAGCAGTTCTTC
V gene: TRBV7-8
D gene: TRBD2
clone size: -
J gene: TRBJ2-1

CDR3 protein: CASSIFSGAGANVLTF
CDR3 DNA: TGTGCCAGTAGTATTTTTTCGGGGGCTGGGGCCAACGTCCTGACTTTC
V gene: TRBV19
D gene: -
clone size: -
J gene: TRBJ2-6

CDR3 protein: CASRRISGRSDEQYF
CDR3 DNA: TGTGCCAGCAGGCGTATTAGCGGGAGAAGCGACGAGCAGTACTTC
V gene: TRBV11-2
D gene: TRBD2
clone size: -
J gene: TRBJ2-7

CDR3 protein: CASSTGTRDTEAFF
CDR3 DNA: TGTGCCAGTAGTACCGGGACTCGGGACACTGAAGCTTTCTTT
V gene: TRBV19
D gene: -
clone size: -
J gene: TRBJ1-1

CDR3 protein: CASSLVTGTEQYF
CDR3 DNA: TGCGCCAGCAGCTTGGTGACAGGGACCGAGCAGTACTTC
V gene: TRBV5-1
D gene: TRBD1
clone size: -
J gene: TRBJ2-7

CDR3 protein: CASSPLLAGVSGELFF
CDR3 DNA: TGTGCCAGCAGTCCCCTACTAGCGGGAGTATCCGGGGAGCTGTTTTTT
V gene: TRBV2
D gene: TRBD2
clone size: -
J gene: TRBJ2-2

CDR3 protein: CASSPGTSGEQYF
CDR3 DNA: TGTGCCAGCAGCCCAGGGACTAGTGGCGAGCAGTACTTC
V gene: TRBV7-2
D gene: TRBD2
clone size: -
J gene: TRBJ2-7

CDR3 protein: CASSESSASTDTQYF
CDR3 DNA: TGCGCCAGCAGCGAATCCAGTGCTAGCACAGATACGCAGTATTTT
V gene: TRBV5-1
D gene: -
clone size: once
J gene: TRBJ2-3

CDR3 protein: CAGGNGEQFF
CDR3 DNA: TGTGCCGGAGGGAATGGTGAGCAGTTCTTC
V gene: TRBV7-9
D gene: -
clone size: -
J gene: TRBJ2-1

CDR3 protein: CASSLLGLSSYEQYF
CDR3 DNA: TGCGCCAGCAGCTTGCTGGGACTATCCTCCTACGAGCAGTACTTC
V gene: TRBV5-1
D gene: TRBD2
clone size: -
J gene: TRBJ2-7

CDR3 protein: CASSQDFQGTYNEQFF
CDR3 DNA: TGCGCCAGCAGCCAAGATTTTCAGGGGACCTACAATGAGCAGTTCTTC
V gene: TRBV4-3
D gene: -
clone size: -
J gene: TRBJ2-1